What follows is one TCR beta chain and its context. Study processing details: The authors estimated nucleated cell counts from reference gene primer amplification. Clones were sequenced by immunoSEQ multiplex PCR, and TCRdb holds only the in-frame ones, with some missing. The V and J calls and clone size come from that table; D and trimming were worked out from the DNA. Among 300,000 to 400,000 clones listed, around 91% were seen once. The data originate from a study of blood T cell repertoires in COVID-19. Turning to the study itself: Acute-phase and convalescent COVID-19 samples originated in the United States, Italy and Spain. From T cells, B-cell-depleted T cells, or PBMCs came the material, which was cDNA or gDNA.

The CDR3 is 16 residues long. Losses at the gene ends were 4 bases for V and 7 bases for J; bases not matched to a gene: 7. Germline V gives CDR1 SGHTA, CDR2 FQGNSA. The rearrangement uses TRBV7-2 and TRBJ2-1, with 13 nucleotides matching TRBD2. The sample was peripheral blood. The sequence was obtained from a woman aged 18-29 years who had recovered from COVID-19. DNA of the CDR3: TGTGCCAGCAGCTCGCGCCGGACTAGCGGGAGTAATGAGCAGTTCTTC. Amino acid sequence: CASSSRRTSGSNEQFF.